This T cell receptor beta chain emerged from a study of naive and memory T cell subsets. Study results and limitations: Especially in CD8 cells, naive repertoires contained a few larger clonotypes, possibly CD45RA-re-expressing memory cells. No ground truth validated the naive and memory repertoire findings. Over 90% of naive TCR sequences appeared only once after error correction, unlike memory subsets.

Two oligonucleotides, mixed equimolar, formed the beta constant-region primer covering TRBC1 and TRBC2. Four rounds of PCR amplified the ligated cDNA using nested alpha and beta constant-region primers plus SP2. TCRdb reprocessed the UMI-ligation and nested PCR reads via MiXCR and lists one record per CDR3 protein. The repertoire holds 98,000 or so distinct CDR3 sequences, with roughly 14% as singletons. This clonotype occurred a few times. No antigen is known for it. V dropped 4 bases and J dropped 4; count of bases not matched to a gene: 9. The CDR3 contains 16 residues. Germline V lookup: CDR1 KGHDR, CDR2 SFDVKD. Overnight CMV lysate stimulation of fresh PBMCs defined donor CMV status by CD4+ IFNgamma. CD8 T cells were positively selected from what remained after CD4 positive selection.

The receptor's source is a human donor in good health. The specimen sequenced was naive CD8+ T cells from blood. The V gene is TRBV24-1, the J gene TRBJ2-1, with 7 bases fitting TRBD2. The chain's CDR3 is CATSESEGLPYNEQFF. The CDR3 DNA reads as TGTGCCACCAGTGAGTCGGAGGGACTACCGTACAATGAGCAGTTCTTC.